Sequencing of this TCR beta chain was carried out in a study of blood T cell repertoires in COVID-19. Across the whole study: The United States, Italy and Spain supplied acute and convalescent COVID-19 samples. Sources were T cells, B-cell-depleted T cells, or PBMCs; the material itself was cDNA or gDNA.

The CDR3 runs to 12 residues. The V gene's germline CDR1 is SQVTM and CDR2 ANQGSEA. V lost 3 bases to trimming and J lost 1 base, with 6 bases between them. Original data processing: Amplifying reference gene primers gave estimates of nucleated cell counts. This table comes from immunoSEQ multiplex PCR, and its TCRdb copy is limited to in-frame clones, with some not included. The V and J calls and the clone size are those of that table, but D and trimming were determined from the DNA. The sample yields under 200,000 clones, around four fifths seen once. The receptor's source is a man aged 65 to 79 with active or convalescent COVID-19. The J gene is TRBJ1-1, the V gene TRBV29-1; D remains ambiguous. Sequenced: peripheral blood. In DNA, the CDR3 is TGCAGCGTTGATGAGAGGAACACTGAAGCTTTCTTT. It encodes CSVDERNTEAFF.